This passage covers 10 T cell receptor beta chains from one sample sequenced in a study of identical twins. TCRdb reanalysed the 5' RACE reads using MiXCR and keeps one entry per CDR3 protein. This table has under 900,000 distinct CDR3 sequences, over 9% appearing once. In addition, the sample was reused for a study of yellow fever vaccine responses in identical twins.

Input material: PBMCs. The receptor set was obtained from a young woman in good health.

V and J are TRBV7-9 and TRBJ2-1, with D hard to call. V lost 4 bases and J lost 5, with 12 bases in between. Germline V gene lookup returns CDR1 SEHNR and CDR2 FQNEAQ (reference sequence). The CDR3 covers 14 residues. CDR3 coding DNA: TGTGCCAGCAGCTCCCCAGACAAGAACAATGAGCAGTTCTTC. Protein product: CASSSPDKNNEQFF.

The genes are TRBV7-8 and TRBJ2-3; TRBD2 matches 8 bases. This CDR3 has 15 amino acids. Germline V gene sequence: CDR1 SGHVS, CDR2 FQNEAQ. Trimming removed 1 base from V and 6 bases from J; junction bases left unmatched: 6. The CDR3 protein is CASSLDSGVWDTQYF. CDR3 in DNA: TGTGCCAGCAGCTTAGATAGCGGGGTTTGGGATACGCAGTATTTT.

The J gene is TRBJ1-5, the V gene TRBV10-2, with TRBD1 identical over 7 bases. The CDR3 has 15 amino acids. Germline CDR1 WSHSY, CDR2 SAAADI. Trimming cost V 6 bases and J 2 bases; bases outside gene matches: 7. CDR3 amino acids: CASRDRVRGNQPQHF. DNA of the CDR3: TGCGCCAGCAGAGACAGGGTGAGGGGCAATCAGCCCCAGCATTTT.

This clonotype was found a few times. The CDR3 DNA reads TGTGCCAGCAGCTATCTCGTCGGAGACAATGAGCAGTTCTTC. Its protein product is CASSYLVGDNEQFF. The J gene is TRBJ2-1, the V gene TRBV5-4; D is undetermined. Looked up from germline, CDR1 is SGHNT and CDR2 is YYREEE (reference sequence). This CDR3 has 14 residues. V gave up 3 bases and J gave up 5 bases, with 12 bases separating them.

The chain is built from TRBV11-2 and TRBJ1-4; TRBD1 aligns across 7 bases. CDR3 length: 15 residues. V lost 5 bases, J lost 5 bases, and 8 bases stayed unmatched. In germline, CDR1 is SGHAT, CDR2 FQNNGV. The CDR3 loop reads CASSPKQGLNEKLFF. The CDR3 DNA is TGTGCCAGCAGCCCAAAACAGGGGCTGAATGAAAAACTGTTTTTT.

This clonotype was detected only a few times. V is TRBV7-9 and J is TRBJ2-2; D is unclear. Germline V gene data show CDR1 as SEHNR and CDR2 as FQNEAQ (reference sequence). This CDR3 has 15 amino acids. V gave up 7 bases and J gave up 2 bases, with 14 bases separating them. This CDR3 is CASNFWSKNTGELFF. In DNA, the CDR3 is TGTGCCAGCAACTTTTGGTCTAAAAACACCGGGGAGCTGTTTTTT.

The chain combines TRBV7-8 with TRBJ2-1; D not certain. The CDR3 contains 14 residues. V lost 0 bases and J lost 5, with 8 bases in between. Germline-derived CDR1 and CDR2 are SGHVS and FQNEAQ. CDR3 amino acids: CASSLARSDNEQFF. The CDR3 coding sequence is TGTGCCAGCAGCTTAGCCCGGAGTGACAATGAGCAGTTCTTC.

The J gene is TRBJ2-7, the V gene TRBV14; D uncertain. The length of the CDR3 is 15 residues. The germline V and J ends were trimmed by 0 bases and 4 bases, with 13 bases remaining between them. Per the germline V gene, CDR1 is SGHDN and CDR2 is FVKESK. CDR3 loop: CASSQDEADEYEQYV. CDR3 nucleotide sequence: TGTGCCAGCAGCCAAGATGAAGCAGACGAATACGAGCAGTACGTC.

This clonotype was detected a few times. Here the CDR3 reads CASSSLVDGELFF. The CDR3 region has the DNA TGTGCCAGCAGCTCGCTGGTTGATGGGGAGCTGTTTTTT. The chain employs TRBV7-3 and TRBJ2-2; no clear D. The germline V gene encodes CDR1 SGHTA and CDR2 FQGTGA. V was clipped by 4 bases and J by 8 bases, with 11 bases between them. The CDR3 has 13 residues. Full variable domain (missing parts from reference TRBV7-3 and TRBJ2-2): GAGVSQTPSNKVTEKGKYVELRCDPISGHTALYWYRQSLGQGPEFLIYFQGTGAADDSGLPNDRFFAVRPEGSVSTLKIQRTERGDSAVYLCASSSLVDGELFFGEGSRLTVL.

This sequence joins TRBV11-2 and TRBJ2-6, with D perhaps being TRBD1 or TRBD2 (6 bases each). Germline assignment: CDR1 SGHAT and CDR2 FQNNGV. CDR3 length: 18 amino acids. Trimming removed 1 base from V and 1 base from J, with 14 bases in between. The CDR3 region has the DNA TGTGCCAGCAGCTTAGTGGGGGGCGGTCTATCTGGGGCCAACGTCCTGACTTTC. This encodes CASSLVGGGLSGANVLTF.